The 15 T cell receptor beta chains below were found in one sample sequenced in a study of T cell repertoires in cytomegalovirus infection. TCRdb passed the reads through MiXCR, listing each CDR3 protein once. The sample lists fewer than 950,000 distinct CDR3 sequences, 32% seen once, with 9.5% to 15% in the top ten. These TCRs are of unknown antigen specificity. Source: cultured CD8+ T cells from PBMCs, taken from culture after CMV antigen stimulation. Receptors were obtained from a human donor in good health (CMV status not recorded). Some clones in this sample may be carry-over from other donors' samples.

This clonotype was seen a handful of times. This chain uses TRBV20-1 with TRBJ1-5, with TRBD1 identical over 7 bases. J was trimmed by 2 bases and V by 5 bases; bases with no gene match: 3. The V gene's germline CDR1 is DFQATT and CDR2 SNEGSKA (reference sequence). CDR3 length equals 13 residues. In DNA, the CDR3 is TGCAGTGCTGCTGGGACAGGCAATCAGCCCCAGCATTTT. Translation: CSAAGTGNQPQHF.

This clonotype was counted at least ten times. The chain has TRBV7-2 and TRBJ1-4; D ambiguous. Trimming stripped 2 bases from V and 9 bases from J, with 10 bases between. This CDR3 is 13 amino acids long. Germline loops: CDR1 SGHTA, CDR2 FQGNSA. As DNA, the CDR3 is TGTGCCAGCAGCTTAACGGGATCCCAAAAACTGTTTTTT. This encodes CASSLTGSQKLFF.

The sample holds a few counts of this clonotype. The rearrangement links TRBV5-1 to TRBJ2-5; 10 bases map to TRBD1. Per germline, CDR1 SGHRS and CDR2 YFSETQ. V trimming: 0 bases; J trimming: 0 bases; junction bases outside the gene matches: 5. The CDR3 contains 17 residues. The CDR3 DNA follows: TGCGCCAGCAGCTTGGAGGACAGGGGGTCATACCAAGAGACCCAGTACTTC. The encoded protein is CASSLEDRGSYQETQYF.

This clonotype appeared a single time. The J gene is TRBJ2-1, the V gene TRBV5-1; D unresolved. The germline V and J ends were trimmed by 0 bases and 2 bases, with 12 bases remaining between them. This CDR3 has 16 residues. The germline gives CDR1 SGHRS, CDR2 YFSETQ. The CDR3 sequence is CASSLATSTTYNEQFF. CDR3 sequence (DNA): TGCGCCAGCAGCTTGGCGACTTCAACAACCTACAATGAGCAGTTCTTC.

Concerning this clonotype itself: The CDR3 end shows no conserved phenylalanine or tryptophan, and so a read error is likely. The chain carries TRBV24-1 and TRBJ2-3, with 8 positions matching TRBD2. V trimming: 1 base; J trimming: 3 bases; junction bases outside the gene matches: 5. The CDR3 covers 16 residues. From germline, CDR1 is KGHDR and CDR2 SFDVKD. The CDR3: CATSDLSGGRTDTQYL. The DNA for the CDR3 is TGTGCCACCAGTGATTTAAGCGGGGGCCGTACAGATACGCAGTATTTG.

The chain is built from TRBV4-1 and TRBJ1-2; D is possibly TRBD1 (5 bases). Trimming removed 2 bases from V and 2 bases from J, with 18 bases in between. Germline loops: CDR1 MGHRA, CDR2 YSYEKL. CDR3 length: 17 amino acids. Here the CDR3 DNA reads TGCGCCAGCAGCCAACCCGCAAGCGGAGCAGGGAACTATGGCTACACCTTC. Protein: CASSQPASGAGNYGYTF.

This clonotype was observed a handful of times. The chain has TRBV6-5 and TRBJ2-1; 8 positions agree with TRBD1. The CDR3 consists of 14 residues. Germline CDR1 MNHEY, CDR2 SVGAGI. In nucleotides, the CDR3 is TGTGCTTCCGCCGAGGACAGGGCCTACAATGAGCAGTTCTTC. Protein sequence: CASAEDRAYNEQFF.

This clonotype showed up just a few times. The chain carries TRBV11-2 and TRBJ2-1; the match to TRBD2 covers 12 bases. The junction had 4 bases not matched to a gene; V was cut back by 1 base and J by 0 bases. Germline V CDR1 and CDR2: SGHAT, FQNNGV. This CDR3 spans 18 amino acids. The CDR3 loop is CASSLASGGVSSYNEQFF. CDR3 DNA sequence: TGTGCCAGCAGCTTAGCTAGCGGGGGGGTGAGCTCCTACAATGAGCAGTTCTTC.

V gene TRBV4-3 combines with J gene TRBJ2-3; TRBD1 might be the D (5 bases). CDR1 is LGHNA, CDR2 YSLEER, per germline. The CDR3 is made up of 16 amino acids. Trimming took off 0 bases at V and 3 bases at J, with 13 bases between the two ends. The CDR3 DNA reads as TGCGCCAGCAGCCAAGATCCACTTCCAGGGACAGATACGCAGTATTTT. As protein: CASSQDPLPGTDTQYF.

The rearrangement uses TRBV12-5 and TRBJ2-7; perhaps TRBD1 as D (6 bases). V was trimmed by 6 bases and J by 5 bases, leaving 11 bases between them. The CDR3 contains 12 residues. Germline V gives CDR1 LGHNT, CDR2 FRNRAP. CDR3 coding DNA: TGTGCTAGTGGCTTGACAGGAAACGAGCAGTACTTC. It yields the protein CASGLTGNEQYF.

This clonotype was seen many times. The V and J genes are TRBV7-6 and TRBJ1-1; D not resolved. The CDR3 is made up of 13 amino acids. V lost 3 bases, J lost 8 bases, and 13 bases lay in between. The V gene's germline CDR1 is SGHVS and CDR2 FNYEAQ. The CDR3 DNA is TGTGCCAGCAGCTTCGGGATCGCCCAAGAAGCTTTCTTT. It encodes CASSFGIAQEAFF.

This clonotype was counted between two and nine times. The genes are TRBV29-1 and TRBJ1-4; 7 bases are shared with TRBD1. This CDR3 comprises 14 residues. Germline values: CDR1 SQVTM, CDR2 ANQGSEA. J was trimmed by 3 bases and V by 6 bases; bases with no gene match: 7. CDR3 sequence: CSVADRVANEKLFF. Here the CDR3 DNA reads TGCAGCGTCGCTGACAGGGTCGCTAATGAAAAACTGTTTTTT.

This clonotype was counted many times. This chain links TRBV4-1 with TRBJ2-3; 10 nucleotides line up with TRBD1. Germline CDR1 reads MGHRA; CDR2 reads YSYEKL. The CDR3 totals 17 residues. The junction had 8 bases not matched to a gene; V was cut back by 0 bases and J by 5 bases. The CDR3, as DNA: TGCGCCAGCAGCCAAGAAAAGGACAGGGGGGTTAAAGATACGCAGTATTTT. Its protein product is CASSQEKDRGVKDTQYF.

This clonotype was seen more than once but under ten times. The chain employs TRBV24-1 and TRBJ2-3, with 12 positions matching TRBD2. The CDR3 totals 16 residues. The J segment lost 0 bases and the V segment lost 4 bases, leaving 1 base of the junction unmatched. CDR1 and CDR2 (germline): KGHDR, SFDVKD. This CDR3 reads CATSETSGGSTDTQYF. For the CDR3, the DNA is TGTGCCACCAGTGAGACTAGCGGGGGTAGCACAGATACGCAGTATTTT.

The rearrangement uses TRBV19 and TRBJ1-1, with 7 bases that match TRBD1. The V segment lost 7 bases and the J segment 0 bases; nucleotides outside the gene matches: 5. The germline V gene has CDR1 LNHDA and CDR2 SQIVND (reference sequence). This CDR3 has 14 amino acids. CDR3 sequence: CASTNRGLNTEAFF. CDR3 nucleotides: TGTGCCAGTACCAACAGGGGCCTGAACACTGAAGCTTTCTTT. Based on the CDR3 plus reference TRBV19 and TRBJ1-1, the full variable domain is DGGITQSPKYLFRKEGQNVTLSCEQNLNHDAMYWYRQDPGQGLRLIYYSQIVNDFQKGDIAEGYSVSREKKESFPLTVTSAQKNPTAFYLCASTNRGLNTEAFFGQGTRLTVV.